This T cell receptor beta chain appears in the sequencing data of a study of cytomegalovirus exposure and HLA in healthy donors. Study findings and constraints: Later analysis reportedly placed an Asian-associated ancestry cluster below the roughly 670-donor mean in N-insertions. No immune exposure information besides CMV serostatus was available. Some V segments (TRBV6-2 and TRBV6-3 among them) were excluded as indistinguishable.

The study ran its PCR with 60 Vbeta and 13 Jbeta primers. Libraries were prepared by immunoSEQ multiplex PCR; TCRdb keeps only in-frame clonotypes and omits some of them. Recorded for this sample: tens of thousands of clones. Germline values: CDR1 SEHNR, CDR2 FQNEAQ (reference sequence). The CDR3 consists of 11 residues. V lost 5 bases, J lost 13 bases, and 15 bases lay in between. With regard to this clone: Its matching antigen is unknown.

The origin of this receptor is a man aged 50 to 59 in good health and CMV-seronegative. Material for sequencing was PBMCs. The rearrangement uses TRBV7-9 and TRBJ2-7; tentative D call: TRBD1 (6 bases). CDR3 bases: TGTGCCAGCAGCGCATTCCGGGACATTTACTTC. Protein: CASSAFRDIYF.